This T cell receptor beta chain was obtained from a study of cytomegalovirus exposure and HLA in healthy donors. Study-wide results and limits: It was likely that a cluster of highly shared sequence variants was a sequencing artifact. TCR beta V- and J-gene trimming, according to a later analysis, was linked to a missense DCLRE1C variant. The dataset shows that most TCR sequences were rare, while some public TCRs occurred in many donors. It was 150 to 200 TCR beta chains that were listed as cytomegalovirus-associated.

CDR1 and CDR2 (germline): LNHDA, SQIVND (reference sequence). Between the trimmed V and J ends, which lost 10 bases and 6 bases, there was a span of 21 bases. This CDR3 comprises 14 residues. Details on this clone: Its antigen is not known.

The PCR had 60 Vbeta and 13 Jbeta primers. Assay used: immunoSEQ multiplex PCR; TCRdb lists only in-frame clones, some missing. The table shows 110,000 to 150,000 clones, with roughly three quarters occurring only once. J is TRBJ1-2 and V is TRBV19, with D tentatively TRBD1 (6 bases). This receptor was identified in a woman between 40 and 55 years old in good health and CMV-seronegative. The sample comprised PBMCs. This CDR3 reads CATALNGGANGYTF. The CDR3 DNA follows: TGTGCCACCGCGCTAAATGGGGGGGCGAATGGCTACACCTTC.